This TCR beta chain was recovered during a study of tumor-infiltrating lymphocytes in primary liver carcinoma. Study as a whole: Each of the growths was stage T1-T3 N0M0, extending about 4.2 to 11 cm across.

TCR beta cDNA was prepared out of roughly 520 ng total RNA by means of a constant-region primer. Each TCR beta library was derived from three nested multiplex PCR rounds that employed slightly modified ARM-PCR. A C-beta reverse primer and TRBV1-TRBV30 forward primers served in each of the first two PCR rounds, at ten to eleven cycles apiece. Each CDR3 protein is one row after TCRdb ran MiXCR on the multiplex PCR reads. The table has about 50,000 distinct CDR3 sequences, around 77% seen once. As for this clonotype: This may be a read error, as it is one base from a much larger clone.

Germline CDR1 SEHNR, CDR2 FQNEAQ (reference sequence). The CDR3 sequence is 15 residues long. Extraction of RNA together with DNA used roughly 20-33 mg of unsorted bulk tissue. Sample: liver tumor tissue from sampling region 5. The subset is: tumor region T5, tumor centre. The TCR was taken from a man aged 35 to 55 with primary liver carcinoma and hepatitis B virus infection. The chain uses TRBV7-9 and TRBJ2-5; 7 nucleotides align to TRBD1. This CDR3 is CGSSLATGWQEIQYF. The CDR3 nucleotides are TGTGGCAGCAGCTTAGCGACAGGGTGGCAAGAGATCCAGTACTTC.